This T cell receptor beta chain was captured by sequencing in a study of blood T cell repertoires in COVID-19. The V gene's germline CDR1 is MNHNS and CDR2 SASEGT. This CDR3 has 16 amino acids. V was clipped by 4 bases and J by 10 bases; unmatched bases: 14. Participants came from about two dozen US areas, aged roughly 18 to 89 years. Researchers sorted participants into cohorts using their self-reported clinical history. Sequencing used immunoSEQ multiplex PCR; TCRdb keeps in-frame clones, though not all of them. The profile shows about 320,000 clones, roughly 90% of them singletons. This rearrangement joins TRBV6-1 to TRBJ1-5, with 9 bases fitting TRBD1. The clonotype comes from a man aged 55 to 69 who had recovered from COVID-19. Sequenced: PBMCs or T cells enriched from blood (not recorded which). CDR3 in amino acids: CASSVGPDTGGGPQHF. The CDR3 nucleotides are TGTGCCAGCAGTGTCGGCCCCGACACAGGGGGCGGACCCCAGCATTTT.